This is a list of T cell receptor beta chains from one sample in a study of T cell responses to AZD1222 COVID-19 vaccine. Only in-frame clones appear in the TCRdb table, and some are missing; sequencing was by immunoSEQ multiplex PCR. The sample holds 90,000 to 150,000 clones; roughly 85% are singletons and the top ten take almost 9.5%. This specimen was peripheral blood, taken on day 0 of AZD1222 vaccination. The source of these receptors is an adult in good health. Each CDR3 is given with its conserved first and last residue. D genes are given only for firm matches. Some rows have no size entry. The others give once, few or many, or a class for an expanded clone.

size	J	V	D	length	CDR3	DNA
-	TRBJ1-2	TRBV19	-	15	CASSTRTAGTYGYTF	TGTGCCAGTAGTACTCGGACAGCGGGAACCTATGGCTACACCTTC
-	TRBJ1-1	TRBV19	TRBD1	15	CASSIQGGVNTEAFF	TGTGCCAGTAGTATTCAGGGGGGAGTGAACACTGAAGCTTTCTTT
-	TRBJ1-6	TRBV4-2	-	14	CASSQQDSGSPLHF	TGTGCCAGCAGCCAGCAGGACAGCGGGTCACCCCTCCACTTT
-	TRBJ2-1	TRBV24-1	TRBD2	16	CATSALAGGPYNEQFF	TGTGCCACCAGTGCTCTAGCGGGAGGTCCCTACAATGAGCAGTTCTTC
-	TRBJ1-1	TRBV7-3	-	15	CASSLGAGMNTEAFF	TGTGCCAGCAGCTTAGGGGCAGGGATGAACACTGAAGCTTTCTTT
-	TRBJ1-6	TRBV30	-	12	CAWTGGKMPLHF	TGTGCCTGGACCGGAGGAAAAATGCCCCTCCACTTT
-	TRBJ1-2	TRBV11-3	TRBD1	12	CASSPRDRVYTF	TGTGCCAGCAGCCCCCGGGACAGGGTGTACACCTTC
-	TRBJ2-1	TRBV4-3	TRBD2	17	CASSQDLTGGPGNEQFF	TGCGCCAGCAGCCAAGATCTAACGGGAGGGCCAGGCAATGAGCAGTTCTTC
-	TRBJ2-2	TRBV10-2	-	12	CASKIGTGELFF	TGCGCCAGCAAGATCGGAACCGGGGAGCTGTTTTTT
-	TRBJ2-7	TRBV6-1	-	13	CASSEDRTYEQYF	TGTGCCAGCAGTGAAGACAGGACCTACGAGCAGTACTTC
-	TRBJ1-1	TRBV4-2	-	15	CASSQESTMNTEAFF	TGTGCCAGCAGCCAAGAGTCGACTATGAACACTGAAGCTTTCTTC
-	TRBJ2-4	TRBV28	-	16	CASSSSTARLENIQYF	TGTGCCAGCAGTTCCTCAACTGCCCGACTAGAAAACATTCAGTACTTC
-	TRBJ1-4	TRBV4-3	TRBD1	16	CASSQESPGGHEKLFF	TGCGCCAGCAGCCAAGAAAGTCCAGGGGGCCATGAAAAACTGTTTTTT
-	TRBJ1-1	TRBV7-9	-	12	CASSPQDGEAFF	TGTGCCAGCAGCCCCCAGGACGGTGAAGCTTTCTTT
-	TRBJ1-2	TRBV7-2	TRBD1	12	CASSQTGDGYTF	TGTGCCAGCAGCCAAACAGGGGATGGCTACACCTTC
-	TRBJ2-3	TRBV5-4	TRBD2	18	CASSLSSSSGRGGDTQYF	TGTGCCAGCAGCTTGTCCTCTTCTAGCGGGAGGGGAGGCGATACGCAGTATTTT
-	TRBJ2-7	TRBV10-3	TRBD1	14	CAISPGQGISEQYF	TGTGCCATCAGCCCGGGACAGGGGATTTCCGAGCAGTACTTC
few	TRBJ1-1	TRBV28	-	14	CASSFTGTNTEAFF	TGTGCCAGCAGTTTTACAGGGACGAACACTGAAGCTTTCTTT